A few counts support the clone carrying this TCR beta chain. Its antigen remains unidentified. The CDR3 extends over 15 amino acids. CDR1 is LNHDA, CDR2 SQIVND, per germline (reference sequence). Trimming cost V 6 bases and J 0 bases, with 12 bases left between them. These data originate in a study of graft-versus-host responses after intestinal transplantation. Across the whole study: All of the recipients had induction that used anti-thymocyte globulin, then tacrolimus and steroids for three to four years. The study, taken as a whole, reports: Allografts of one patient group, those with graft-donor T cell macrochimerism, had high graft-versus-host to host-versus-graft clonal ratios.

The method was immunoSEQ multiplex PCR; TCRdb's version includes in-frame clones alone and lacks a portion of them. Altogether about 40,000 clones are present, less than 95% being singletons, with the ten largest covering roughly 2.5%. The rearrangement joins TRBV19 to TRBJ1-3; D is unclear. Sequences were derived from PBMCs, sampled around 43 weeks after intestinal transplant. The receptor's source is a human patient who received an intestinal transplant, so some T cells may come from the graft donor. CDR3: CASSLFPSSGNTIYF. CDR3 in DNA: TGTGCCAGTAGCCTGTTCCCCTCCTCTGGAAACACCATATATTTT.